This TCR beta chain came from a study of blood T cell repertoires in COVID-19. Study processing details: How many nucleated cells were present was estimated from reference gene primer amplification. The protocol was immunoSEQ multiplex PCR, while the TCRdb copy is restricted to in-frame clones and leaves out a portion. D and trimming come from the DNA, and the V and J calls and clone size come from that table. The sample records roughly 150,000 clones, 84% being singletons. The CDR3 runs to 15 residues. Germline lookup yields CDR1 LGHNA and CDR2 YSLEER. V was cut by 2 bases and J by 7 bases, with 12 bases left in between.

The sample taken for sequencing was peripheral blood. The receptor comes from a human donor in a cohort sampled during active COVID-19. This chain uses TRBV4-3 with TRBJ1-6; D possibly corresponds to TRBD1 (6 bases). The CDR3 coding sequence is TGCGCCAGCAGCCAAACAGGGCTGATCAATTCACCCCTCCACTTT. Protein sequence: CASSQTGLINSPLHF.